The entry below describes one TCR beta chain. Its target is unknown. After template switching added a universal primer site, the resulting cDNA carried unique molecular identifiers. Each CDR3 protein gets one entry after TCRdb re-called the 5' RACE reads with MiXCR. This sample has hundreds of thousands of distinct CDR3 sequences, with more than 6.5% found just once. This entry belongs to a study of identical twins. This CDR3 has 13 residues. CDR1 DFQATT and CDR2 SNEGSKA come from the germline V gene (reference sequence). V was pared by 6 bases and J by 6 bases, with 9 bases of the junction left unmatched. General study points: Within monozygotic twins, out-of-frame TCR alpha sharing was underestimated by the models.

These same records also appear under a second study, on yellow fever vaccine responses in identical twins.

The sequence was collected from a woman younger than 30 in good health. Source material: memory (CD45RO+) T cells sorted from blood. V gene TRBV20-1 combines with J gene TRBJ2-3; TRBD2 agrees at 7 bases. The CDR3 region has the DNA TGCAGTGCCGAGCGGGGTGGGGGGGATACGCAGTATTTT. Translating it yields CSAERGGGDTQYF.